This entry lists 14 T cell receptor beta chains sequenced from one sample in a study of blood T cell repertoires in COVID-19. The method was immunoSEQ multiplex PCR; TCRdb's version includes in-frame clones alone and lacks a portion of them. Altogether approximately 190,000 clones are present, around 80% being singletons, with the ten largest covering 15% to 20%. Sequencing was carried out using peripheral blood. The receptors derive from a human donor in a cohort sampled during active COVID-19.

The rearrangement joins TRBV5-1 to TRBJ1-5, with 9 bases lining up with TRBD1. The V and J ends lost 1 base and 5 bases, in that order; junction bases with no gene match: 1. Germline CDR1 reads SGHRS; CDR2 reads YFSETQ. The CDR3 is 14 residues long. CDR3 sequence reads: CASSLRQGDQPQHF. The CDR3 DNA sequence: TGCGCCAGCAGCTTGCGACAGGGGGATCAGCCCCAGCATTTT.

This clone was counted a single time. The chain employs TRBV21-1 and TRBJ2-7; TRBD1 reflects the table's D call only, with no check against the DNA. TRBV21-1 is shown as a pseudogene. The length of the CDR3 is 12 residues. The CDR3 reads CASSKRGIEQYV. The CDR3 nucleotides read TGTGCCAGCAGCAAAAGGGGGATCGAGCAGTACGTC.

This clone is a singleton in its sample. The chain links TRBV19 to TRBJ2-1; no reliable D call. Trimming stripped 11 bases from V and 10 bases from J, with 24 bases between. The CDR3 covers 14 residues. Germline V lookup: CDR1 LNHDA, CDR2 SQIVND (reference sequence). The CDR3 nucleotides are TGTGCCCCCCTTCTCCGAAGGCCGGGTCCCGAGCAGTTCTTC. It specifies CAPLLRRPGPEQFF.

CDR3 sequence (DNA): TGTGCCAGCAAACCGGGACAGGGAAACACCATATATTTT. Translation: CASKPGQGNTIYF. The chain couples TRBV6-6 to TRBJ1-3; the match to TRBD1 covers 7 bases. CDR1 is MNHNY, CDR2 SVGAGI, per germline (reference sequence). J gave up 4 bases and V 7 bases, and 4 bases lay outside the gene matches. This CDR3 spans 13 amino acids.

This rearrangement joins TRBV4-1 to TRBJ1-2, with D uncertain. CDR3 length equals 14 residues. The V gene's germline CDR1 is MGHRA and CDR2 YSYEKL. V was cut by 3 bases and J by 5 bases, with 13 bases left in between. In nucleotides, the CDR3 is TGCGCCAGCAGCCAGTCAGTCGGGGTTTATGGCTACACCTTC. Translation gives CASSQSVGVYGYTF.

The chain combines TRBV10-1 with TRBJ2-5; 7 bases are shared with TRBD2. The germline V gene has CDR1 WNHNN and CDR2 SYGVQD (reference sequence). The CDR3 covers 16 residues. The V segment lost 2 bases and the J segment 7 bases; nucleotides outside the gene matches: 13. CDR3 amino acids: CASSEPDSGTMATQYF. As DNA, the CDR3 is TGCGCCAGCAGTGAGCCAGACTCCGGGACTATGGCGACCCAGTACTTC.

The rearrangement joins TRBV18 to TRBJ1-2; D call uncertain. Germline loops: CDR1 KGHSH, CDR2 LQKENI. This CDR3 has 12 amino acids. The V end was cut by 6 bases, the J end by 5 bases, with 10 bases between. The CDR3: CASSPSPYGYTF. The DNA for the CDR3 is TGTGCCAGCTCTCCAAGCCCTTATGGCTACACCTTC.

This clone was found once. The chain couples TRBV7-9 to TRBJ1-6; a possible D gene is TRBD1 (5 bases). Germline values: CDR1 SEHNR, CDR2 FQNEAQ (reference sequence). The germline V and J ends were trimmed by 5 bases and 6 bases, with 8 bases remaining between them. The CDR3 has 13 amino acids. CDR3 loop: CASSQGFNSPLHF. The CDR3 DNA is TGTGCCAGCAGCCAGGGATTTAATTCACCCCTCCACTTT.

The chain combines TRBV30 with TRBJ2-2; 8 nucleotides line up with TRBD1. Germline CDR1 reads GTSNPN; CDR2 reads SVGIG (reference sequence). Trimming cost V 4 bases and J 4 bases; bases outside gene matches: 8. The CDR3 sequence is 15 residues long. In DNA form, the CDR3 reads TGTGCCTGGAAACTGGGGACAGGAAGCACCGGGGAGCTGTTTTTT. It yields the protein CAWKLGTGSTGELFF.

The chain carries TRBV10-3 and TRBJ2-3; 8 bases match TRBD2. Germline-derived CDR1 and CDR2 are ENHRY and SYGVKD. Trimming removed 11 bases from V and 4 bases from J; junction bases left unmatched: 8. The CDR3 length is 13 residues. CDR3 residues: CAAGGGGADTQYF. The CDR3 coding sequence is TGTGCCGCCGGGGGGGGCGGGGCAGATACGCAGTATTTT.

This rearrangement joins TRBV5-6 to TRBJ1-5; the D is unclear. CDR1 is SGHDT, CDR2 YYEEEE, per germline. The V and J ends lost 4 bases and 6 bases respectively, with 11 bases between them. The CDR3 covers 13 residues. The CDR3 here is CASSTTRGQPQHF. The CDR3 bases are TGTGCCAGCAGCACTACCCGGGGTCAGCCCCAGCATTTT. Full variable domain (outside the CDR3, taken from reference TRBV5-6 and TRBJ1-5): DAGVTQSPTHLIKTRGQQVTLRCSPKSGHDTVSWYQQALGQGPQFIFQYYEEEERQRGNFPDRFSGHQFPNYSSELNVNALLLGDSALYLCASSTTRGQPQHFGDGTRLSIL.

The sample holds many counts of this clone. J is TRBJ1-1 and V is TRBV7-8; D is ambiguous. This CDR3 has 14 amino acids. Trimming stripped 1 base from V and 1 base from J, with 7 bases between. Germline CDR1 reads SGHVS; CDR2 reads FQNEAQ. In DNA, the CDR3 is TGTGCCAGCAGCTTAGGAGCTCCGAACACTGAAGCTTTCTTT. This encodes CASSLGAPNTEAFF. The full variable domain, its missing parts supplied by reference TRBV7-8 and TRBJ1-1, is GAGVSQSPRYKVAKRGQDVALRCDPISGHVSLFWYQQALGQGPEFLTYFQNEAQLDKSGLPSDRFFAERPEGSVSTLKIQRTQQEDSAVYLCASSLGAPNTEAFFGQGTRLTVV.

This sequence joins TRBV27 and TRBJ2-7; no firm D call. V was shortened by 7 bases and J by 3 bases, with 16 bases between the two germline ends. Germline V gene data show CDR1 as MNHEY and CDR2 as SMNVEV (reference sequence). CDR3 length: 14 residues. This chain's CDR3 is CASNPTRSHYEQYF. The CDR3 DNA is TGTGCCAGCAACCCGACAAGGTCCCACTACGAGCAGTACTTC.

The CDR3 reads CATSREVLWSGSGANVLTF. In DNA, the CDR3 is TGTGCCACCAGCAGAGAAGTTCTGTGGTCAGGCTCTGGGGCCAACGTCCTGACTTTC. The chain combines TRBV15 with TRBJ2-6; D is uncertain. V was shortened by 0 bases and J by 0 bases, with 15 bases between the two germline ends. CDR1 is LNHNV and CDR2 is YYDKDF in the germline V gene (reference sequence). The CDR3 loop spans 19 amino acids.